This TCR beta chain came from a study of cytomegalovirus exposure and HLA in healthy donors. Study conclusions and caveats: Researchers reported in a later analysis that a missense DCLRE1C variant was tied to TCR beta V- and J-gene trimming.

To note about this clone: Antigen: not known.

PCR was performed using 60 Vbeta and 13 Jbeta primers. Method: immunoSEQ multiplex PCR; TCRdb's copy keeps in-frame clones and lacks some. Counted here are about 140,000 clones, around two thirds occurring once; the ten biggest clones make up around 1.9%. Germline-derived CDR1 and CDR2 are KGHSH and LQKENI. V gave up 3 bases and J gave up 5 bases, with 13 bases separating them. This CDR3 has 14 amino acids. The TCR sequence derives from a male donor in good health and CMV-seronegative. This chain joins TRBV18 and TRBJ1-1; D is possibly TRBD1 (6 bases). The sequencing sample was made of PBMCs. DNA of the CDR3: TGTGCCAGCTCACCGGGGGGGGCTGTGACTGAAGCTTTCTTT. Translation gives CASSPGGAVTEAFF.